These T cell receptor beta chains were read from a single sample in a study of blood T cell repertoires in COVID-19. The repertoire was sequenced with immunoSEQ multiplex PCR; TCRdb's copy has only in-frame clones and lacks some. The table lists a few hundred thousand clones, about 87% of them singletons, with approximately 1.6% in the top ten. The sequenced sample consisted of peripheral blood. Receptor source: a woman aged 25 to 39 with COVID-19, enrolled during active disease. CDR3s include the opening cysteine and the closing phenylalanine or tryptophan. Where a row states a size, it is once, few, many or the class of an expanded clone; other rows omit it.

CDR3aa: CATSPGLAGGSTGELFF
j_gene: TRBJ2-2
v_gene: TRBV2
abundance: NA

CDR3aa: CASSLLAGALGPDTQYF
j_gene: TRBJ2-3
v_gene: TRBV5-8
abundance: NA

CDR3aa: CASSLLGSPQETQYF
j_gene: TRBJ2-5
v_gene: TRBV7-9
abundance: NA

CDR3aa: CASSPGQGSTDTQYF
j_gene: TRBJ2-3
v_gene: TRBV3-1/TRBV3-2
abundance: few

CDR3aa: CASSVGQVNTEAFF
j_gene: TRBJ1-1
v_gene: TRBV2
abundance: NA

CDR3aa: CASGLDGQGFGNTIYF
j_gene: TRBJ1-3
v_gene: TRBV12-5
abundance: NA

CDR3aa: CASSFSGGETQYF
j_gene: TRBJ2-5
v_gene: TRBV7-2
abundance: NA

CDR3aa: CASSLGTGDSEQYF
j_gene: TRBJ2-7
v_gene: TRBV27
abundance: once

CDR3aa: CASTREQNQPQHF
j_gene: TRBJ1-5
v_gene: TRBV7-2
abundance: NA

CDR3aa: CASSLTASGGKSYEQYF
j_gene: TRBJ2-7
v_gene: TRBV5-1
abundance: once

CDR3aa: CASSPTRMNTEAFF
j_gene: TRBJ1-1
v_gene: TRBV4-3
abundance: NA

CDR3aa: CAWRGGLQLYSGNTIYF
j_gene: TRBJ1-3
v_gene: TRBV30
abundance: NA

CDR3aa: CASSQSGTVNQPQHF
j_gene: TRBJ1-5
v_gene: TRBV16
abundance: NA

CDR3aa: CASRAYGKGLGEGEQFF
j_gene: TRBJ2-1
v_gene: TRBV2
abundance: NA

CDR3aa: CASSDHTLQGAGSPLHF
j_gene: TRBJ1-6
v_gene: TRBV7-9
abundance: NA

CDR3aa: CATSTSGTSQETQYF
j_gene: TRBJ2-5
v_gene: TRBV24-1
abundance: NA

CDR3aa: CASSREAYSYNEQFF
j_gene: TRBJ2-1
v_gene: TRBV28
abundance: NA

CDR3aa: CASSVGGGGYNEQFF
j_gene: TRBJ2-1
v_gene: TRBV9
abundance: NA

CDR3aa: CASSEKGGTEAFF
j_gene: TRBJ1-1
v_gene: TRBV27
abundance: NA

CDR3aa: CASSPISQDYGYTF
j_gene: TRBJ1-2
v_gene: TRBV18
abundance: NA

CDR3aa: CAQKRAGVYGYTF
j_gene: TRBJ1-2
v_gene: TRBV30
abundance: NA

CDR3aa: CASSGDSQETQYF
j_gene: TRBJ2-5
v_gene: TRBV25-1
abundance: NA

CDR3aa: CASSQKGGSDTQYF
j_gene: TRBJ2-3
v_gene: TRBV3-1/TRBV3-2
abundance: NA

CDR3aa: CASSPRQGIIQPQHF
j_gene: TRBJ1-5
v_gene: TRBV28
abundance: NA

CDR3aa: CASIQADRGTNQPQHF
j_gene: TRBJ1-5
v_gene: TRBV19
abundance: NA

CDR3aa: CASRWEGANYGYTF
j_gene: TRBJ1-2
v_gene: TRBV19
abundance: NA

CDR3aa: CASSRQAPDTQYF
j_gene: TRBJ2-3
v_gene: TRBV7-2
abundance: NA

CDR3aa: CASTTSSYNSPLHF
j_gene: TRBJ1-6
v_gene: TRBV18
abundance: NA

CDR3aa: CASSDRGRSYNSPLHF
j_gene: TRBJ1-6
v_gene: TRBV25-1
abundance: NA

CDR3aa: CASSDRVRSYEQYF
j_gene: TRBJ2-7
v_gene: TRBV6-2/TRBV6-3
abundance: once

CDR3aa: CASSPDRRYGYTF
j_gene: TRBJ1-2
v_gene: TRBV5-1
abundance: once

CDR3aa: CASSLGLGRNTEAFF
j_gene: TRBJ1-1
v_gene: TRBV13
abundance: NA

CDR3aa: CASSADRGGYTF
j_gene: TRBJ1-2
v_gene: TRBV2
abundance: NA

CDR3aa: CASSWGTGNTEAFF
j_gene: TRBJ1-1
v_gene: TRBV13
abundance: few

CDR3aa: CASSVEGRTEAFF
j_gene: TRBJ1-1
v_gene: TRBV2
abundance: few

CDR3aa: CASSGGATGGSLSEQFF
j_gene: TRBJ2-1
v_gene: TRBV2
abundance: NA

CDR3aa: CASSVVEDPRNTIYF
j_gene: TRBJ1-3
v_gene: TRBV9
abundance: NA

CDR3aa: CASSPQGAGNTIYF
j_gene: TRBJ1-3
v_gene: TRBV7-9
abundance: NA

CDR3aa: CASSTLTRPEQGYTF
j_gene: TRBJ1-2
v_gene: TRBV5-4
abundance: few

CDR3aa: CASSLGGTGAGELFF
j_gene: TRBJ2-2
v_gene: TRBV5-1
abundance: NA

CDR3aa: CASSPRVNEKLFF
j_gene: TRBJ1-4
v_gene: TRBV18
abundance: NA

CDR3aa: CASSVGSGAYGYTF
j_gene: TRBJ1-2
v_gene: TRBV9
abundance: NA

CDR3aa: CASSTETGATEAFF
j_gene: TRBJ1-1
v_gene: TRBV19
abundance: NA

CDR3aa: CASSEVLAGESHTQYF
j_gene: TRBJ2-3
v_gene: TRBV6-1
abundance: NA

CDR3aa: CASSPSSGGTYDGYTF
j_gene: TRBJ1-2
v_gene: TRBV18
abundance: NA